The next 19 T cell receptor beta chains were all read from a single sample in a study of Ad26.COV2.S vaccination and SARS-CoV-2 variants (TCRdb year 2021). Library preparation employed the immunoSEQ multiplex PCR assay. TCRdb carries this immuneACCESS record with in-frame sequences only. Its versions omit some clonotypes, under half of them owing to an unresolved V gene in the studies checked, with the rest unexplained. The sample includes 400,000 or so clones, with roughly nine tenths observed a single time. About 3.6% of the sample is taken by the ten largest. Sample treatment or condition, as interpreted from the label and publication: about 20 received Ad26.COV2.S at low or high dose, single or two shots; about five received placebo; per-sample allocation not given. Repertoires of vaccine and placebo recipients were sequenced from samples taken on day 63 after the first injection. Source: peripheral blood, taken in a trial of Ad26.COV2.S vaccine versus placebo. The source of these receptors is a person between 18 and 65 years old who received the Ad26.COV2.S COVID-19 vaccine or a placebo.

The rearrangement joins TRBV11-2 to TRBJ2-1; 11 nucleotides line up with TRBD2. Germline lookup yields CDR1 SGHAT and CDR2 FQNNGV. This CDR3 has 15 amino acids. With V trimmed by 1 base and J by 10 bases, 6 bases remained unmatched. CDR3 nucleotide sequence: TGTGCCAGCAGCTTAGTAGCGGGGGGGCCCACGGAGCAGTTCTTC. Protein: CASSLVAGGPTEQFF.

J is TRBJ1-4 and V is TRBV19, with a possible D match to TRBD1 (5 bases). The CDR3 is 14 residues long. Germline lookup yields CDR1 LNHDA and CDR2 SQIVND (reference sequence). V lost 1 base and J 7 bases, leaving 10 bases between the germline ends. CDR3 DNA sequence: TGTGCCAGTAGTATAGGGACAAAGGTTGAAAAACTGTTTTTT. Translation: CASSIGTKVEKLFF.

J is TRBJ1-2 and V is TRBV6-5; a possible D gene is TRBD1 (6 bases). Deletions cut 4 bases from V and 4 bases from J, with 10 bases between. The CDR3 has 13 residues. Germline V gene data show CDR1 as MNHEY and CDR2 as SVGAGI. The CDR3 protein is CASSWGPRYGYTF. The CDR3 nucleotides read TGTGCCAGCAGTTGGGGGCCCCGCTATGGCTACACCTTC.

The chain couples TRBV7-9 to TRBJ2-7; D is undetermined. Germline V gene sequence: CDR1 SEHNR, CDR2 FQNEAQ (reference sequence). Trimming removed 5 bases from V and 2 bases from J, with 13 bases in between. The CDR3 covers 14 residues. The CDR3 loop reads CASSDLDLPYEQYF. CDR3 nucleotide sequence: TGTGCCAGCAGCGACCTGGACCTTCCCTACGAGCAGTACTTC.

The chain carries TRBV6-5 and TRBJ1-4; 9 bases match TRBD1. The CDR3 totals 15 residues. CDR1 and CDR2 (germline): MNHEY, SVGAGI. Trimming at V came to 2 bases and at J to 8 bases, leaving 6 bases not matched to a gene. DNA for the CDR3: TGTGCCAGCAGTTACGCCGGGACAGGGACCGAAAAACTGTTTTTT. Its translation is CASSYAGTGTEKLFF.

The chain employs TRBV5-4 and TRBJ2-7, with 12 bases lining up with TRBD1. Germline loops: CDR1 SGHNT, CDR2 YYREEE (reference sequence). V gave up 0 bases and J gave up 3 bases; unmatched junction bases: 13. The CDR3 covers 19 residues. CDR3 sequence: CASSLDGGTGGVGIYEQYF. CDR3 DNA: TGTGCCAGCAGCTTGGATGGAGGGACAGGGGGCGTCGGTATCTACGAGCAGTACTTC.

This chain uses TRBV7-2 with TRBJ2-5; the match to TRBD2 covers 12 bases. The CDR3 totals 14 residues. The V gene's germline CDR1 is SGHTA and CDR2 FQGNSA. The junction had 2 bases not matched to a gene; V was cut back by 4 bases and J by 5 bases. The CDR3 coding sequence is TGTGCCAGCAGCTCCGGGACTAGCGGGGAGACCCAGTACTTC. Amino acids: CASSSGTSGETQYF.

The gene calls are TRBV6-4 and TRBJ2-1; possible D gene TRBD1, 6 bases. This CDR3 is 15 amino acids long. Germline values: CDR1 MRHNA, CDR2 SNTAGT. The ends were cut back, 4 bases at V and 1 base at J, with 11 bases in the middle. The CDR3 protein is CASSVETGSYNEQFF. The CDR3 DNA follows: TGTGCCAGCAGTGTTGAGACAGGATCCTACAATGAGCAGTTCTTC.

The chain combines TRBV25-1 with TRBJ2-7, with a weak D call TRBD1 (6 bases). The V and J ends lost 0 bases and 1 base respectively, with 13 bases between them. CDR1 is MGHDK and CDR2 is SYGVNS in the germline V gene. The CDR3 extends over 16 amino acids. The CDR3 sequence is CASSEYRGWGSYEQYF. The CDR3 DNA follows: TGTGCCAGCAGTGAATATAGGGGGTGGGGGTCCTACGAGCAGTACTTC.

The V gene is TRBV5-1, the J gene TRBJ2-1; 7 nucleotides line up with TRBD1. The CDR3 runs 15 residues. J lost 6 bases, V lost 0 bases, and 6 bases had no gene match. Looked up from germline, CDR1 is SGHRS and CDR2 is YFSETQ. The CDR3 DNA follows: TGCGCCAGCAGCTTGGGTGACAGGGAATTCAATGAGCAGTTCTTC. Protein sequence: CASSLGDREFNEQFF.

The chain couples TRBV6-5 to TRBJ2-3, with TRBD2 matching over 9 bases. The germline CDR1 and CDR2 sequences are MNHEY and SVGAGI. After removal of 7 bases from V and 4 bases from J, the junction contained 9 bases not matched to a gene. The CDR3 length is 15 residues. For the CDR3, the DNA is TGTGCCAGCACCCAAGCGGGGGGCGAAGCAGATACGCAGTATTTT. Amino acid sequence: CASTQAGGEADTQYF.

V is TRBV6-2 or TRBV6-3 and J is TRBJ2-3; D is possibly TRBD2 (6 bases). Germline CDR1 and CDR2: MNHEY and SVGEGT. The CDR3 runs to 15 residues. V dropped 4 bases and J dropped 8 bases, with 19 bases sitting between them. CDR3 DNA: TGTGCCAGCAGTTCGGGACTCCTCCCCTCCGGTACGCAGTATTTT. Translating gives CASSSGLLPSGTQYF.

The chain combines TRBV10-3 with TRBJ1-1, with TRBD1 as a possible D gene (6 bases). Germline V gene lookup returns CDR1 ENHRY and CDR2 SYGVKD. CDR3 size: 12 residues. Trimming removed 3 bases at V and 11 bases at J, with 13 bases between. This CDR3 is CAISDTGTRAFF. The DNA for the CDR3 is TGTGCCATCAGTGATACAGGGACTCGGGCTTTCTTT.

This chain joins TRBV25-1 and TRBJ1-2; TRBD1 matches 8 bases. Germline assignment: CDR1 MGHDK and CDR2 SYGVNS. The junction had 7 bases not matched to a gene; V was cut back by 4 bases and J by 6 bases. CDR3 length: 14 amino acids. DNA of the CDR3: TGTGCCAGCAGTGCCTTCCAGGGGGCCCATGGCTACACCTTC. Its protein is CASSAFQGAHGYTF.

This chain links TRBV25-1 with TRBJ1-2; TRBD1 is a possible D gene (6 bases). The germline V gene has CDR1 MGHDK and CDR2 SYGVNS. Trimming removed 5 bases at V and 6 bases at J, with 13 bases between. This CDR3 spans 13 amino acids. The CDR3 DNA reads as TGTGCCAGCAGTCCGCCCGGGACAAATGGCTACACCTTC. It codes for CASSPPGTNGYTF.

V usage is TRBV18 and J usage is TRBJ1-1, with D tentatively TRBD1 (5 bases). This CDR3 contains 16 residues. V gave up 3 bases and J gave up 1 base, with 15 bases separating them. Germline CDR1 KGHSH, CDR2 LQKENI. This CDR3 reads CASSPSTGTGNTEAFF. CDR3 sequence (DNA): TGTGCCAGCTCACCTTCGACCGGGACCGGGAACACTGAAGCTTTCTTT.

DNA for the CDR3: TGTGCCAGCAGCGCAGAGCCGAGCTCCTACAATGAGCAGTTCTTC. Protein: CASSAEPSSYNEQFF. The V and J genes are TRBV7-9 and TRBJ2-1, with D unclear. Trimming stripped 5 bases from V and 0 bases from J, with 11 bases between. The CDR3 is 15 amino acids. Germline CDR1 and CDR2: SEHNR and FQNEAQ (reference sequence).

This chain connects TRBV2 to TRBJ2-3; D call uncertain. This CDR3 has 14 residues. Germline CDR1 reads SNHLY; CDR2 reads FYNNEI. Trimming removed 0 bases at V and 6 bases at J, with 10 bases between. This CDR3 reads CASSEARRWDTQYF. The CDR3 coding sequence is TGTGCCAGCAGTGAAGCGCGCAGGTGGGATACGCAGTATTTT.

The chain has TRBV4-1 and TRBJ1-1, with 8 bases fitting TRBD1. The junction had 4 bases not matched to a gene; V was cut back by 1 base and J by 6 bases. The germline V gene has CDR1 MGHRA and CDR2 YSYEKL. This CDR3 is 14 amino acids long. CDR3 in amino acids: CASSQGTGWAEAFF. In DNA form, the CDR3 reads TGCGCCAGCAGCCAAGGGACAGGGTGGGCTGAAGCTTTCTTT.